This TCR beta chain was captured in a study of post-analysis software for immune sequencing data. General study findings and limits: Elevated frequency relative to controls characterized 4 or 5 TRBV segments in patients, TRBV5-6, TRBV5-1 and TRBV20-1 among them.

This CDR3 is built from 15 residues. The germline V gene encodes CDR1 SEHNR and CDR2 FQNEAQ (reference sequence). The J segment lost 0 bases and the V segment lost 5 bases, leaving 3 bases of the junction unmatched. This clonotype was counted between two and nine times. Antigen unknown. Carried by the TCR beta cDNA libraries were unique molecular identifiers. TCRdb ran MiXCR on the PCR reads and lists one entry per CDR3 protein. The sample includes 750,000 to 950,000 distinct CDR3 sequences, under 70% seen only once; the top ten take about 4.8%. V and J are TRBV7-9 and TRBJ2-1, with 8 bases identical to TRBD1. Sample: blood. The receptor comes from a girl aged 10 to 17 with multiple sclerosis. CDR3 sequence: CASSRGQGSYNEQFF. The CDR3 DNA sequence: TGTGCCAGCAGCCGCGGACAGGGCTCCTACAATGAGCAGTTCTTC.